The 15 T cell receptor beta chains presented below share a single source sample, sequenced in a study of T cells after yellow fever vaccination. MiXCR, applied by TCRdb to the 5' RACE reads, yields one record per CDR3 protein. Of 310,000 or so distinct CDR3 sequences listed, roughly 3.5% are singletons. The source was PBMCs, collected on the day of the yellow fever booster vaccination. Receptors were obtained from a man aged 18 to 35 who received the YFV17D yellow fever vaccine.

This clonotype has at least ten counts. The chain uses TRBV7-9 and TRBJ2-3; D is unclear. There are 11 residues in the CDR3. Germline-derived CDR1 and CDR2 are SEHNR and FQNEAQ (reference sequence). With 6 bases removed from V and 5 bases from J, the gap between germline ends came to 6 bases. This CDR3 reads CASRKGDTQYF. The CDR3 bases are TGTGCCAGCAGGAAGGGAGATACGCAGTATTTT.

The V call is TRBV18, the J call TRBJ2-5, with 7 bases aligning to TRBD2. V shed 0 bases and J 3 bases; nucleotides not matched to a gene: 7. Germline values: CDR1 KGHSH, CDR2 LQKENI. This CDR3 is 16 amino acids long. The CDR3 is CASSPPAASGEETQYF. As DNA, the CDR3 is TGTGCCAGCTCACCACCGGCGGCTAGCGGTGAAGAGACCCAGTACTTC.

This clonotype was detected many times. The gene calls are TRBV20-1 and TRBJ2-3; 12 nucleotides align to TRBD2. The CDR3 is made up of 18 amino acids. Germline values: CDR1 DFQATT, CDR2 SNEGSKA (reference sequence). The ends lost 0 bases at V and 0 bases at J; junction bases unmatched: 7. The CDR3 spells CSARDLTSGGTSTDTQYF. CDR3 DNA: TGCAGTGCTAGAGATTTGACTAGCGGGGGAACAAGCACAGATACGCAGTATTTT.

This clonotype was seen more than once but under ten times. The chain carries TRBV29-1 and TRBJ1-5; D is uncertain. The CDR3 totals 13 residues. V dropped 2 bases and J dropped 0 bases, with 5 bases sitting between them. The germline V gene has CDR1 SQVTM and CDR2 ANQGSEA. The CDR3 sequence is CSVETHSNQPQHF. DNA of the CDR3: TGCAGCGTTGAAACCCATAGCAATCAGCCCCAGCATTTT.

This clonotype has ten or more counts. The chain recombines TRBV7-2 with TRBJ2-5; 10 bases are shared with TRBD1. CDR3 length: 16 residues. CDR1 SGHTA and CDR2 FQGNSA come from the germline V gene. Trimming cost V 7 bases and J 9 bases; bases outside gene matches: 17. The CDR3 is CASTYEGTGALGAQYF. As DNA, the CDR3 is TGTGCCAGCACCTACGAAGGGACAGGGGCCTTGGGGGCCCAGTACTTC.

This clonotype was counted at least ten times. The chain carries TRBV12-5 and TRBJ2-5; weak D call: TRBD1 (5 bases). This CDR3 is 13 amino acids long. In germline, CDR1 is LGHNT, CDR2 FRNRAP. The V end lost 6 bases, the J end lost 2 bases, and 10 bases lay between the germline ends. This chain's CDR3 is CASGPRQQETQYF. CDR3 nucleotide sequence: TGTGCTAGTGGCCCCAGACAGCAAGAGACCCAGTACTTC.

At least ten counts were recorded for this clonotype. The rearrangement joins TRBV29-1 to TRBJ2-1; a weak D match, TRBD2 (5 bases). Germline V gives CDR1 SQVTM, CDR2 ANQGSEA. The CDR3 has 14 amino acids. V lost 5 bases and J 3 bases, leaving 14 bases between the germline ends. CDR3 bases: TGCAGCGTTCCCGACCGGGGAAACTACAATGAGCAGTTCTTC. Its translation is CSVPDRGNYNEQFF.

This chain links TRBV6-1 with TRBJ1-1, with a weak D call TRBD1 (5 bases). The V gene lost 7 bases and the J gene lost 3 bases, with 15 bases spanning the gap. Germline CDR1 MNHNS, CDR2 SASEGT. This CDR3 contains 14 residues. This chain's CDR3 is CASTYWRGDTEAFF. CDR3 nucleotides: TGTGCCAGCACCTACTGGCGGGGGGACACTGAAGCTTTCTTT.

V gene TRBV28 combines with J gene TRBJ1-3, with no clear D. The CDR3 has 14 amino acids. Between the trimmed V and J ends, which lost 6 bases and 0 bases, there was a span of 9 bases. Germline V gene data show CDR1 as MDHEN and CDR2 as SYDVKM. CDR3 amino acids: CASRQTPSGNTIYF. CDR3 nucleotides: TGTGCCAGCAGACAAACACCCTCTGGAAACACCATATATTTT.

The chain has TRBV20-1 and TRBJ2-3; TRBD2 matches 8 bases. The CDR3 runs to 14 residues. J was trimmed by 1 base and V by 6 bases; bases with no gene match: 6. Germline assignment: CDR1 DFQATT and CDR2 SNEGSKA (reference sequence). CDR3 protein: CSAYSGVGTDTQYF. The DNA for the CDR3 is TGCAGTGCGTATAGCGGGGTGGGCACAGATACGCAGTATTTT.

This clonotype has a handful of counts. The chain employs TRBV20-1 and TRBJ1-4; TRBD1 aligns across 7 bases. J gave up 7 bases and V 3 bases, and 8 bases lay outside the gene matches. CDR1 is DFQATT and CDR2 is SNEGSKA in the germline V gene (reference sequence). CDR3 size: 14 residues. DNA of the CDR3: TGCAGTGCTAGTCAGACAGGGTGGGCTGAAAAACTGTTTTTT. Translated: CSASQTGWAEKLFF.

The CDR3 reads CSAWTGFSNEKLFF. In nucleotides, the CDR3 is TGCAGTGCTTGGACAGGGTTTAGTAATGAAAAACTGTTTTTT. V and J are TRBV20-1 and TRBJ1-4; 8 bases are shared with TRBD1. In germline, CDR1 is DFQATT, CDR2 SNEGSKA (reference sequence). This CDR3 contains 14 residues. Trimming at V came to 5 bases and at J to 4 bases, leaving 6 bases not matched to a gene.

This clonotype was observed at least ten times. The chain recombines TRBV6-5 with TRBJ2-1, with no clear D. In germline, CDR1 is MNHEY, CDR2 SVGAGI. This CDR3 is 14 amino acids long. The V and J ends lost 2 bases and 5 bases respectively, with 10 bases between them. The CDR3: CASSYSASHNEQFF. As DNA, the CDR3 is TGTGCCAGCAGTTACAGCGCCTCTCACAATGAGCAGTTCTTC.

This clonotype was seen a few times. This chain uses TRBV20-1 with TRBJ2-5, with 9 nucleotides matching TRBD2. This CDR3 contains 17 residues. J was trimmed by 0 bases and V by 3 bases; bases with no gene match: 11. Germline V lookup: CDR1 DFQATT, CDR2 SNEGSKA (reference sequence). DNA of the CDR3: TGCAGTGCTAGCGGCCTCCTGGCGGGGGGGTACCAAGAGACCCAGTACTTC. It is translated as CSASGLLAGGYQETQYF.

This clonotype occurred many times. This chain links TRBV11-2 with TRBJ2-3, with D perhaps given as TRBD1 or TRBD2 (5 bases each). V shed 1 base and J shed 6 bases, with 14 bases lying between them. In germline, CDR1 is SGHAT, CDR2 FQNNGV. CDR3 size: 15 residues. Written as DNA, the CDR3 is TGTGCCAGCAGCTTAGTCGGGGCGGTCAGTGATACGCAGTATTTT. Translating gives CASSLVGAVSDTQYF.